Sequencing of this T cell receptor (beta chain) was carried out in a study of response to subunit inactivated influenza vaccine. TCRdb itself ran the RT-PCR reads through MiXCR, one entry per CDR3 protein. The repertoire holds around 490,000 distinct CDR3 sequences, with under 9% as singletons. V shed 5 bases and J shed 7 bases, with 18 bases lying between them. This CDR3 is built from 15 residues. The source was PBMCs from blood, collected less than 30 months after vaccination. The J gene is TRBJ1-5, the V gene TRBV12-3 or TRBV12-4; D might be TRBD1 (5 bases). The receptor comes from a man aged 45 to 75 who received an inactivated influenza vaccine. CDR3 nucleotides: TGTGCCAGCAGTCCCCGGGACCCGGTCTTACAGCCCCAGCATTTT. Residues: CASSPRDPVLQPQHF.